Detailed here is one T cell receptor (beta chain). Its antigen is currently unknown. This entry is derived from a study of blood T cells in healthy people across ages. General observations from the study: The study found more naive CD4+ cells and higher diversity in long-lived than aged donors.

A sample-barcoded 5' primer and a J-beta primer mix were used in a second PCR of roughly 6 to 12 cycles. TCRdb re-derived calls from the 5' RACE reads in MiXCR, one entry per CDR3 protein. Among 800,000 or so distinct CDR3 sequences, about 25% were seen once, and the ten largest hold 3% to 4.5%. J lost 8 bases, V lost 4 bases, and 7 bases had no gene match. In germline, CDR1 is MNHEY, CDR2 SVGEGT. The CDR3 is 13 residues long. This same sample was also taken into another study, of T cells of mothers and their children.

This sequence joins TRBV6-2 or TRBV6-3 and TRBJ1-1; 7 bases line up with TRBD1. This receptor was identified in a boy between 10 and 17 years old in good health. The sample comprised blood. CDR3 in DNA: TGTGCCAGCAGTTCCCGCCGGGACAGAGAAGCTTTCTTT. This codes for CASSSRRDREAFF.